This TCR beta chain stems from a study of vaccination and CD4 T cells after COVID-19. Study information: The stimulus for the cells was overlapping spike peptides derived from SARS-CoV-2, HCoV-NL63, HCoV-OC43 and HCoV-229E.

The CDR3 extends over 18 amino acids. With 5 bases clipped from V and 1 base from J, the junction kept 12 bases outside the gene matches. CDR1 is SGHAT and CDR2 is FQNNGV in the germline V gene. The Oncomine TCR Beta short-read assay generated sequence data from the DNA of cultured CD4+ T cells. TCRdb re-derived calls from the PCR reads in MiXCR, one entry per CDR3 protein. Here the sample spans just under 20,000 distinct CDR3 sequences, roughly three fifths being singletons. A word on this clonotype: Its specificity is not known.

The treatment here: roughly ten-day PBMC culture with coronavirus spike peptide pools or control peptides (ViraFEST assay). Sequencing was performed on CD4+ T cells from blood, cultured in vitro. The chain uses TRBV11-2 and TRBJ2-3; TRBD2 matches at 10 bases. The receptor comes from a human donor who had recovered from COVID-19. CDR3 nucleotide sequence: TGTGCCAGCAGCCGGTTAGAGCGGGGGGGCCCTGGCACAGATACGCAGTATTTT. This sequence encodes CASSRLERGGPGTDTQYF.